The sequence of this TCR beta chain was determined in a study of identical twins. This CDR3 spans 14 amino acids. The V end was cut by 7 bases, the J end by 1 base, with 15 bases between. CDR1 is DFQATT and CDR2 is SNEGSKA in the germline V gene (reference sequence). Each donor was a healthy Caucasian. In TCRdb, the 5' RACE reads were re-called with MiXCR into one record per CDR3 protein. Of some 240,000 distinct CDR3 sequences listed, more than 9% are singletons. This clonotype has a count of ten or more. Its specificity is not known. Points from the study as a whole: Low generation-probability sequences were in excess among twin-shared out-of-frame alpha sequences. While abundant cord blood beta clonotypes carried fewer insertions, memory repertoires showed no such pattern. Conclusions leaned on cross-sectional statistical analysis and did not track the same donors over time.

The sample consisted of memory T cells sorted from blood. This sequence joins TRBV20-1 and TRBJ2-3; tentatively, D is TRBD2 (5 bases). This TCR was recovered from a man in his fifties or sixties in good health. The CDR3 loop is CSVIALSGTDTQYF. The CDR3 nucleotides are TGCAGTGTAATAGCGCTTTCTGGCACAGATACGCAGTATTTT.